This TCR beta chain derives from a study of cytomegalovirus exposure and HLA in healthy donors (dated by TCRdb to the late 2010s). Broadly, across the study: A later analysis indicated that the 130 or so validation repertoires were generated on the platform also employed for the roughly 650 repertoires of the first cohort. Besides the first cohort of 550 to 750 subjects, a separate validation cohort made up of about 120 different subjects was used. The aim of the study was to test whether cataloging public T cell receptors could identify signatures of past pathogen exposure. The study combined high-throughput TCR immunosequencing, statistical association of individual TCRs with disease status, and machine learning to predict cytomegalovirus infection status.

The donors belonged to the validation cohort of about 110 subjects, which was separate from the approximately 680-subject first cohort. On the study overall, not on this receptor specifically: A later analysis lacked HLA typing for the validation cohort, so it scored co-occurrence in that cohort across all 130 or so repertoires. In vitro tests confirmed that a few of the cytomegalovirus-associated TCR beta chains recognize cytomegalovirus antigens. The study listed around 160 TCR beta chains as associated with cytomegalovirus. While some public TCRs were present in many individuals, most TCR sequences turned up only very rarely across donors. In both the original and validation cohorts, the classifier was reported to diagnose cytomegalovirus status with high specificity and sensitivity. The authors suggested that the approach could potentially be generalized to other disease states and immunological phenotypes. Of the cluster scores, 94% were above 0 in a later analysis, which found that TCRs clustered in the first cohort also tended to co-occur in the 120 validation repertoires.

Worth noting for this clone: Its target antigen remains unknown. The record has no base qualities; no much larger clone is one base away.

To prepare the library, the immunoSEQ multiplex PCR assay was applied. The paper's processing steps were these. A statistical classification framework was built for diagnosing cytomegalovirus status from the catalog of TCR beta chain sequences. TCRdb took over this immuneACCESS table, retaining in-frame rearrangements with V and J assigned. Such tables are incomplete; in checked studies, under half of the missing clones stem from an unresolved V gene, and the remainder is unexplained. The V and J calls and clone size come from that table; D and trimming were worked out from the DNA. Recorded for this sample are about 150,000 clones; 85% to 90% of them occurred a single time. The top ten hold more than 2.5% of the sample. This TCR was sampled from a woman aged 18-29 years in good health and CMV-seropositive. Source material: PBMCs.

Here is the DNA: TGCGCCAGCAGTCGGGGGGGGTCTACAGATACGCAGTATTTT. Translated, it reads CASSRGGSTDTQYF. The chain is assembled from TRBV10-1 and TRBJ2-3, with 8 middle bases fitting TRBD2. The CDR3 runs 14 residues from the cysteine to the phenylalanine. The retained sequence is limited to the CDR3, 42 bases, with the frame set at the first base. CDR1 WNHNN and CDR2 SYGVQD were looked up in the germline V gene (reference sequence). At the junction V is shortened by 5 bases and J by 3 bases; bases outside the gene matches: 4.